This TCR beta chain comes out of a study of cytomegalovirus exposure and HLA in healthy donors. Looking at the study overall: Out of roughly 170 million T cells, an earlier analysis found roughly 110 million unique TCR beta sequences in total.

CDR1 GTSNPN and CDR2 SVGIG come from the germline V gene (reference sequence). CDR3 length: 15 amino acids. On this clone: An end of the junction differs from the germline gene, which may be a read error.

PCR was performed using 60 Vbeta and 13 Jbeta primers. The data were produced by immunoSEQ multiplex PCR, yet TCRdb's version contains in-frame clones alone and is incomplete. Its listing shows around 78,000 clones. The receptor was derived from a young man in good health and CMV-seropositive. The chain employs TRBV30 and TRBJ1-1; weak D call: TRBD1 (6 bases). Sequenced material: PBMCs. CDR3: CAGSGGEGGTVGAFF. As DNA, the CDR3 is TGTGCCGGGAGTGGGGGGGAGGGGGGCACGGTCGGAGCTTTCTTT.